What follows are 6 T cell receptor beta chains derived from one specimen sequenced in a study of T cells in Graves' hyperthyroidism and ophthalmopathy. RNA transcripts gave rise to amplified TCR beta CDR3 regions. With the HTBI primer set, the TCR CDR3 went through a first round of RT-PCR. TCRdb re-called the multiplex PCR reads with MiXCR, one entry per CDR3 protein. The repertoire holds approximately 560,000 distinct CDR3 sequences, with about 15% as singletons. The specimen was blood. Receptor source: a woman aged 25-40 years with Graves' hyperthyroidism.

This clonotype showed up many times. The CDR3 DNA reads TGTGCCAGCAGCCCGGGATGGGTCAATCAGCCCCAGCATTTT. It encodes CASSPGWVNQPQHF. The chain links TRBV7-8 to TRBJ1-5; no firm D call. The length of the CDR3 is 14 residues. The V gene lost 5 bases and the J gene lost 3 bases, with 11 bases spanning the gap. The V gene's germline CDR1 is SGHVS and CDR2 FQNEAQ. Complete variable domain (other parts from reference TRBV7-8 and TRBJ1-5): GAGVSQSPRYKVAKRGQDVALRCDPISGHVSLFWYQQALGQGPEFLTYFQNEAQLDKSGLPSDRFFAERPEGSVSTLKIQRTQQEDSAVYLCASSPGWVNQPQHFGDGTRLSIL.

In this sample, this clonotype turned up many times. This chain links TRBV20-1 with TRBJ2-7; TRBD2 agrees at 7 bases. CDR1 and CDR2 (germline): DFQATT, SNEGSKA (reference sequence). J was trimmed by 7 bases and V by 5 bases; bases with no gene match: 17. There are 15 residues in the CDR3. CDR3 residues: CSAGKPGLPYVEQYF. Written as DNA, the CDR3 is TGCAGTGCTGGGAAGCCGGGACTACCCTACGTAGAGCAGTACTTC.

The V gene is TRBV27, the J gene TRBJ2-5; D gene ambiguous. Germline loops: CDR1 MNHEY, CDR2 SMNVEV (reference sequence). The CDR3 runs to 15 residues. V was trimmed by 0 bases and J by 7 bases, leaving 15 bases between them. The CDR3 DNA follows: TGTGCCAGCAGTTTATCACCCCACCCCACGGGGACCCAGTACTTC. Its translation: CASSLSPHPTGTQYF.

This clonotype was counted many times. V usage is TRBV20-1 and J usage is TRBJ2-1, with 8 positions matching TRBD1. J gave up 5 bases and V 3 bases, and 9 bases lay outside the gene matches. The CDR3 is 15 amino acids. The germline gives CDR1 DFQATT, CDR2 SNEGSKA (reference sequence). CDR3 protein: CSARDRDPPDNEQFF. CDR3 nucleotide sequence: TGCAGTGCTAGGGACAGGGATCCACCTGACAATGAGCAGTTCTTC.

This clonotype came up many times. The rearrangement uses TRBV7-2 and TRBJ2-3; TRBD2 agrees at 14 bases. Trimming at V came to 4 bases and at J to 2 bases, leaving 5 bases not matched to a gene. Germline V lookup: CDR1 SGHTA, CDR2 FQGNSA. This CDR3 contains 17 residues. This chain's CDR3 is CASSSRLAGGNTDTQYF. CDR3 coding DNA: TGTGCCAGCAGCTCGAGACTAGCGGGGGGGAACACAGATACGCAGTATTTT.

In this sample, this clonotype turned up many times. The chain's CDR3 is CASLLSRDTQYF. The CDR3 region has the DNA TGTGCCAGCTTGTTGTCCAGAGATACGCAGTATTTT. The rearrangement links TRBV12-3 or TRBV12-4 to TRBJ2-3; no clear D gene. The CDR3 extends over 12 amino acids. V was cut by 8 bases and J by 5 bases, with 11 bases left in between.